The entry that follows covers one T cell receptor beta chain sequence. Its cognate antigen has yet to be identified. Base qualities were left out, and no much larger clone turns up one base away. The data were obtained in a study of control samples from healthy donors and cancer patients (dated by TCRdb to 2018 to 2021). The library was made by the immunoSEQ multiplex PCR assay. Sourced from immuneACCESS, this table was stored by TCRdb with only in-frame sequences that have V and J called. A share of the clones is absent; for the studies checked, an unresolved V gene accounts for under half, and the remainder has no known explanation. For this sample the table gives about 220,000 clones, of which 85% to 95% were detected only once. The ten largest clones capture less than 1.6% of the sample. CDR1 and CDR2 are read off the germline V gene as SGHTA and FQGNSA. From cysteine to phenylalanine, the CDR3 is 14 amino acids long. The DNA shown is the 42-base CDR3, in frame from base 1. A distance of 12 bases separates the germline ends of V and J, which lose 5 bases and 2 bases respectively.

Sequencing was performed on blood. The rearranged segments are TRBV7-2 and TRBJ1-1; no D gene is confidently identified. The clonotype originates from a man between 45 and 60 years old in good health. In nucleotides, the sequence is TGTGCCAGCAGCGCCCGACACCCTAACACTGAAGCTTTCTTT. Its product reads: CASSARHPNTEAFF.